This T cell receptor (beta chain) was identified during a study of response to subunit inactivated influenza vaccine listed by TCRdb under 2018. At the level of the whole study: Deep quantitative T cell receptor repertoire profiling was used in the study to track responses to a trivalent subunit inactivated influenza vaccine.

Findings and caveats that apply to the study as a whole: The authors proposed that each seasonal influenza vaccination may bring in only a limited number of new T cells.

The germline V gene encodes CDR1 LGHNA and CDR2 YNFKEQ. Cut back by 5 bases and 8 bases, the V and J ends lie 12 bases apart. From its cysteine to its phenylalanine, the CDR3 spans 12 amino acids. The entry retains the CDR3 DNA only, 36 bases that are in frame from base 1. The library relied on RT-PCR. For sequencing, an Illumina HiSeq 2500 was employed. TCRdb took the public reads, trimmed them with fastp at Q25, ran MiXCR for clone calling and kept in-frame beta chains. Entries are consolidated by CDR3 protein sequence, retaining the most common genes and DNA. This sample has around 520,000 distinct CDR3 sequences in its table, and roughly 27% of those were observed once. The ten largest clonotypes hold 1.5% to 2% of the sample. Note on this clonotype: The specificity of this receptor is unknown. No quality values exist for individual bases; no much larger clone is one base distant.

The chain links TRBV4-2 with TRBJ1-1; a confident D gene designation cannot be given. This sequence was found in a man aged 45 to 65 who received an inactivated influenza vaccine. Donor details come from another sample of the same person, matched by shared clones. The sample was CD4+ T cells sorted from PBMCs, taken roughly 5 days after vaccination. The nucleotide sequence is TGTGCCAGCAGCTTACGGGATGGGGAAGCTTTCTTT. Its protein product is CASSLRDGEAFF.